This is a list of T cell receptor beta chains from one sample in a study of cytomegalovirus exposure and HLA in healthy donors. Repertoires were generated with immunoSEQ multiplex PCR, while TCRdb's copy carries only in-frame clones and drops some. Seen here are 150,000 to 200,000 clones, around 84% observed once, and the top ten hold approximately 1.5%. Sequencing input: PBMCs. Every receptor here comes from a young woman in good health and CMV-seronegative. Both conserved end residues are part of each CDR3. The D gene is left open where the match is weak. Only part of the rows carry a size: once, few, many, or a class if the clone is expanded.

CDR3aa | CDR3nt | d_gene | abundance | j_gene | v_gene
CASSTGTGANVLTF | TGTGCCAGCAGTACAGGGACTGGGGCCAACGTCCTGACTTTC | . | . | TRBJ2-6 | TRBV5-4
CASSFDPPFGTGGPRVEQYF | TGTGCCAGCAGTTTCGACCCCCCCTTCGGGACAGGGGGCCCTAGGGTAGAGCAGTACTTC | TRBD1 | . | TRBJ2-7 | TRBV27
CATIGRTVRGHEKLFF | TGTGCCACCATCGGTCGGACAGTAAGGGGTCATGAAAAACTGTTTTTT | . | . | TRBJ1-4 | TRBV19
CASSLGTATDTQYF | TGTGCCAGCAGCCTCGGGACAGCCACAGATACGCAGTATTTT | TRBD1 | once | TRBJ2-3 | TRBV5-8
CASSWAGDEKLFF | TGTGCCAGCAGCTGGGCGGGGGATGAAAAACTGTTTTTT | . | . | TRBJ1-4 | TRBV5-6
CASTGQGNTEAFF | TGTGCCAGCACGGGACAAGGGAACACTGAAGCTTTCTTT | . | . | TRBJ1-1 | TRBV7-2
CASSLSNLRVVPGQYF | TGTGCCAGCAGTTTATCCAATCTCAGGGTGGTTCCTGGGCAGTACTTC | . | . | TRBJ2-7 | TRBV28
CASSERGKGTEAFF | TGTGCCAGCAGTGAGAGGGGGAAGGGGACTGAAGCTTTCTTT | . | . | TRBJ1-1 | TRBV2
CASSQFRLGGLVETQYF | TGTGCCAGCAGCCAATTTCGGCTGGGGGGGCTCGTGGAGACCCAGTACTTC | . | . | TRBJ2-5 | TRBV27
CASSLATGLSYEQYF | TGTGCCAGCAGTTTAGCGACAGGCCTCTCCTACGAGCAGTACTTC | . | . | TRBJ2-7 | TRBV27
CASSQSGPGYTF | TGTGCCAGCAGCCAGTCTGGGCCCGGCTACACCTTC | . | . | TRBJ1-2 | TRBV6-5
CAWTRGGEARYEQYF | TGTGCCTGGACCCGCGGCGGGGAAGCTCGCTACGAGCAGTACTTC | . | once | TRBJ2-7 | TRBV30
CASSLVLAGEETQYF | TGCGCCAGCAGCTTGGTGCTAGCGGGGGAAGAGACCCAGTACTTC | TRBD2 | . | TRBJ2-5 | TRBV5-1
CASSDGGSPLHF | TGCGCCAGCAGTGACGGGGGTTCACCCCTCCACTTT | . | . | TRBJ1-6 | TRBV10-1
CASSTHRGPNEAFF | TGTGCCAGCAGCACCCACAGGGGTCCAAATGAAGCTTTCTTT | TRBD1 | once | TRBJ1-1 | TRBV7-2
CASSPGGVPQETQYF | TGTGCCAGCAGCCCAGGGGGAGTACCTCAAGAGACCCAGTACTTC | TRBD1 | . | TRBJ2-5 | TRBV7-3
CASRHGTSGSYEQYF | TGCGCCAGCAGACACGGGACTAGCGGCTCCTACGAGCAGTACTTC | TRBD2 | . | TRBJ2-7 | TRBV4-3